The clone carrying this TCR beta chain was detected once. As yet, its antigen is unknown. The record originates from a study of cytomegalovirus exposure and HLA in healthy donors. Study-level background: In an early release, HLA-typed donors contributed 90 million or so unique TCR sequences.

Primers for the PCR totalled 60 Vbeta and 13 Jbeta. Generated by immunoSEQ multiplex PCR, the TCRdb table keeps only in-frame clones and is missing some. Altogether tens of thousands of clones are present, about three quarters being singletons, with the ten largest covering 4.5%. CDR1 and CDR2 (germline): MNHEY, SVGAGI. The CDR3 is made up of 12 amino acids. V was clipped by 6 bases and J by 9 bases; unmatched bases: 5. Study findings and constraints: Earlier analysis found most TCR beta V segments productive about 87% or about 30% of the time. Immune exposure information available was restricted to CMV serostatus.

This receptor was taken from a middle-aged man in good health and CMV-seronegative. Sequencing used PBMCs. V gene TRBV6-5 combines with J gene TRBJ1-3, with 7 bases lining up with TRBD1. CDR3 loop: CASRRQGGTIYF. CDR3 in DNA: TGTGCCAGCAGGCGACAGGGAGGCACCATATATTTT.